The T cell receptor beta chain described here comes from a study of breast tumors, draining lymph nodes, adjacent tissues. One entry per CDR3 protein results from TCRdb running MiXCR on the multiplex PCR reads. The sample holds about 21,000 distinct CDR3 sequences; roughly 45% are singletons and the top ten take about 8.2%. The CDR3 is made up of 16 amino acids. Trimming removed 3 bases at V and 4 bases at J, with 15 bases between. This clonotype occurred many times. The chain has TRBV12-3 or TRBV12-4 and TRBJ1-4, with D possibly matching TRBD1 (5 bases). This sequence was found in a female donor with breast cancer. Some clones in this sample may be carry-over from other donors' samples. The sample taken for sequencing was breast tumor tissue. In DNA, the CDR3 is TGTGCCAGCAGTTTCCGGGACCCAAGATTTAATGAAAAACTGTTTTTT. The encoded protein is CASSFRDPRFNEKLFF.